Below, 12 T cell receptor beta chains from the same sample are listed, as sequenced in a study of CD8 T cells in Susac syndrome. When the RNA was reverse transcribed, random hexamers were used with an input of roughly 0.45 to 1 ug. TCRdb fed the immunoSEQ multiplex PCR reads into MiXCR, producing one record per CDR3 protein. The table has 150,000 to 200,000 distinct CDR3 sequences, more than 90% seen once. The specimen was CD4+ T cells from PBMCs. The receptors derive from a human donor in good health.

V usage is TRBV20-1 and J usage is TRBJ1-6; a weak D match, TRBD1 (5 bases). Trimming stripped 6 bases from V and 8 bases from J, with 20 bases between. The CDR3 loop spans 15 amino acids. Germline values: CDR1 DFQATT, CDR2 SNEGSKA (reference sequence). CDR3 residues: CSARRGTAYDSPLHF. The CDR3 DNA reads TGCAGTGCCCGACGAGGGACCGCTTACGATTCACCCCTCCACTTT.

The genes are TRBV20-1 and TRBJ2-3; 11 nucleotides agree with TRBD2. Germline values: CDR1 DFQATT, CDR2 SNEGSKA (reference sequence). The CDR3 is made up of 15 amino acids. The V segment lost 1 base and the J segment 4 bases; nucleotides outside the gene matches: 4. Here the CDR3 reads CSARVGTSGADTQYF. CDR3 bases: TGCAGTGCTAGAGTAGGGACTAGCGGTGCAGATACGCAGTATTTT.

CDR3 DNA: TGTGCCACCAGCAGAGCGGGGGGGCAAGAGACCCAGTACTTC. Encoded protein: CATSRAGGQETQYF. The chain links TRBV15 to TRBJ2-5; the match to TRBD2 covers 8 bases. The CDR3 totals 14 residues. V gave up 1 base and J gave up 2 bases; unmatched junction bases: 0. Germline V gene lookup returns CDR1 LNHNV and CDR2 YYDKDF (reference sequence).

The rearrangement uses TRBV7-2 and TRBJ2-1; the D gene is possibly TRBD2 (5 bases). Trimming removed 4 bases at V and 4 bases at J, with 8 bases between. This CDR3 comprises 13 residues. In germline, CDR1 is SGHTA, CDR2 FQGNSA. The DNA for the CDR3 is TGTGCCAGCAGCTCAAGCGGTTACAATGAGCAGTTCTTC. It encodes CASSSSGYNEQFF.

The rearrangement links TRBV3-1 to TRBJ1-2; tentative D call: TRBD1 (5 bases). CDR1 is LGHDT, CDR2 YNNKEL, per germline (reference sequence). The germline V and J ends were trimmed by 1 base and 2 bases, with 11 bases remaining between them. There are 15 residues in the CDR3. In DNA, the CDR3 is TGTGCCAGCAGCCAAGCACAGGACAACAACTATGGCTACACCTTC. It encodes CASSQAQDNNYGYTF.

The V gene is TRBV3-1, the J gene TRBJ1-2; D remains unclear. CDR1 and CDR2 from the germline V gene are LGHDT and YNNKEL (reference sequence). The CDR3 sequence is 12 residues long. V lost 2 bases, J lost 3 bases, and 4 bases lay in between. The CDR3 bases are TGTGCCAGCAGCCAACAGGACTATGGCTACACCTTC. Protein: CASSQQDYGYTF.

The chain employs TRBV29-1 and TRBJ2-7; D is undetermined. The V end was cut by 0 bases, the J end by 1 base, with 7 bases between. Germline CDR1 SQVTM, CDR2 ANQGSEA. This CDR3 contains 13 residues. The CDR3 DNA reads TGCAGCGTTGAAGATGCACTGTCCTACGAGCAGTACTTC. Protein: CSVEDALSYEQYF.

The chain links TRBV29-1 to TRBJ2-5; TRBD2 agrees at 10 bases. The CDR3 sequence is 15 residues long. Germline-derived CDR1 and CDR2 are SQVTM and ANQGSEA. The J segment lost 1 base and the V segment lost 4 bases, leaving 6 bases of the junction unmatched. For the CDR3, the DNA is TGCAGCGTTGTGGTAGCGGGGGGAGTCCAAGAGACCCAGTACTTC. This gives the protein CSVVVAGGVQETQYF.

V gene TRBV4-3 combines with J gene TRBJ1-5; perhaps TRBD1 as D (5 bases). CDR3 length: 15 residues. The V end lost 0 bases, the J end lost 7 bases, and 13 bases lay between the germline ends. CDR1 and CDR2 from the germline V gene are LGHNA and YSLEER. The CDR3 nucleotides are TGCGCCAGCAGCCAAGATGGCGGAGGACAACAGCCCCAGCATTTT. As protein: CASSQDGGGQQPQHF.

This clonotype was counted a single time. V and J are TRBV5-4 and TRBJ1-1; 7 bases are shared with TRBD1. Germline trimming cut 3 bases from V and 4 bases from J; bases unmatched to any gene: 3. The CDR3 is made up of 13 amino acids. Germline V gene sequence: CDR1 SGHNT, CDR2 YYREEE (reference sequence). CDR3 residues: CASSSGQLTEAFF. Written as DNA, the CDR3 is TGTGCCAGCAGCTCGGGACAGCTCACTGAAGCTTTCTTT.

The V and J genes are TRBV13 and TRBJ2-7; tentatively, D is TRBD1 or TRBD2 (6 bases each). Germline V gene sequence: CDR1 PRHDT, CDR2 FYEKMQ (reference sequence). Trimming removed 3 bases at V and 4 bases at J, with 22 bases between. The CDR3 runs to 17 residues. The CDR3 region has the DNA TGTGCCAGCAGCTTCCAAGGAGGGGGGCGTATTGTGTACGAGCAGTACTTC. Protein: CASSFQGGGRIVYEQYF.

This rearrangement joins TRBV5-1 to TRBJ1-6, with D maybe TRBD1 (5 bases). Germline-derived CDR1 and CDR2 are SGHRS and YFSETQ. The CDR3 sequence is 13 residues long. Trimming took 5 bases from V and 10 from J, leaving 13 bases between them. CDR3: CASRDGTNSPLHF. CDR3 nucleotide sequence: TGCGCCAGCAGGGACGGGACCAACTCACCCCTCCACTTT.